The present entry profiles one T cell receptor (beta chain) with its context. The authors' processing: Estimation of nucleated cell counts was performed using reference gene primer amplification. Produced via immunoSEQ multiplex PCR; TCRdb's table is partial and in-frame only. V and J calls plus clone size are reproduced from that table; the DNA served to infer D and trimming. The sample yields about 30,000 clones, 86% seen once. These data come from a study of blood T cell repertoires in COVID-19. The wider study: Specimens from acute and convalescent COVID-19 originated in the United States, Italy and Spain. PBMCs, B-cell-depleted T cells, or T cells provided the cDNA or gDNA that made up the material.

Germline loops: CDR1 MNHEY, CDR2 SVGAGI. The CDR3 runs 14 residues. V dropped 2 bases and J dropped 7 bases, with 12 bases sitting between them. The clonotype originates from a human donor with active COVID-19. The donor label of this sample is uncertain. The source material was peripheral blood. The chain links TRBV6-5 to TRBJ2-1; D unresolved. The CDR3 is CASSYDPSLNEQFF. The CDR3 DNA reads as TGTGCCAGCAGTTACGATCCCTCGCTAAATGAGCAGTTCTTC.